A single sample gave rise to the 17 T cell receptor beta chains below, sequenced in a study of T cells in Graves' hyperthyroidism and ophthalmopathy. Amplification of TCR beta CDR3 regions used RNA as the template. The HTBI primer set served for first-round RT-PCR of the TCR CDR3. In TCRdb, the multiplex PCR reads were re-called with MiXCR into one record per CDR3 protein. The sample carries approximately 320,000 distinct CDR3 sequences, roughly 15% recorded once. Source material: blood. The source is a young man with Graves' hyperthyroidism.

This clonotype was detected many times. The V gene is TRBV6-1, the J gene TRBJ2-7; D unresolved. Looked up from germline, CDR1 is MNHNS and CDR2 is SASEGT. Trimming took off 0 bases at V and 1 base at J, with 4 bases between the two ends. The CDR3 extends over 13 amino acids. In nucleotides, the CDR3 is TGTGCCAGCAGTGAAGCAGGGTCCTACGAGCAGTACTTC. Its protein is CASSEAGSYEQYF.

This clonotype was picked up many times. V is TRBV20-1 and J is TRBJ2-7; D not certain. Germline V CDR1 and CDR2: DFQATT, SNEGSKA (reference sequence). This CDR3 spans 13 amino acids. Here the CDR3 DNA reads TGCAGCGCGCGTGGTTACGCGAGCTACGAGCAGTACTTC. Protein product: CSARGYASYEQYF.

This clonotype was picked up a small number of times. The chain recombines TRBV6-1 with TRBJ2-7, with D perhaps being TRBD1 or TRBD2 (5 bases each). The germline V and J ends were trimmed by 6 bases and 0 bases, with 15 bases remaining between them. CDR1 and CDR2 (germline): MNHNS, SASEGT. The CDR3 is made up of 15 amino acids. DNA for the CDR3: TGTGCCAGCAGCACGGGACCCCCGAGCTCCTACGAGCAGTACTTC. Amino acid sequence: CASSTGPPSSYEQYF.

The table lists this clonotype with a few counts. The CDR3 region is CSVFTGWDEKLFF. The CDR3 region has the DNA TGCAGCGTTTTCACAGGGTGGGATGAAAAACTGTTTTTT. The chain employs TRBV29-1 and TRBJ1-4, with a tentative D call TRBD1 (6 bases). Germline V lookup: CDR1 SQVTM, CDR2 ANQGSEA. CDR3 length: 13 residues. Trimming removed 5 bases at V and 6 bases at J, with 13 bases between.

The rearrangement uses TRBV27 and TRBJ2-1; D may correspond to TRBD1 or TRBD2 (6 bases each). Germline lookup yields CDR1 MNHEY and CDR2 SMNVEV (reference sequence). There are 16 residues in the CDR3. The V end was cut by 4 bases, the J end by 0 bases, with 13 bases between. The chain's CDR3 is CASSSRGRDSYNEQFF. The CDR3 coding sequence is TGTGCCAGCAGTTCCCGGGGGCGGGACTCCTACAATGAGCAGTTCTTC.

This clonotype was found a few times. V gene TRBV28 combines with J gene TRBJ1-1; TRBD1 might be the D (6 bases). Germline-derived CDR1 and CDR2 are MDHEN and SYDVKM. V was trimmed by 6 bases and J by 2 bases, leaving 25 bases between them. This CDR3 has 18 amino acids. The CDR3 DNA reads as TGTGCCAGCAGCCAAGGGGGTCTTTGGACAGCCGCTAACACTGAAGCTTTCTTT. Translation: CASSQGGLWTAANTEAFF. Combining the CDR3 with reference TRBV28 and TRBJ1-1 gives the whole variable domain DVKVTQSSRYLVKRTGEKVFLECVQDMDHENMFWYRQDPGLGLRLIYFSYDVKMKEKGDIPEGYSVSREKKERFSLILESASTNQTSMYLCASSQGGLWTAANTEAFFGQGTRLTVV.

The sample holds a few counts of this clonotype. The chain joins TRBV5-1 to TRBJ2-6, with 7 bases identical to TRBD1. The V and J ends lost 3 bases and 4 bases, in that order; junction bases with no gene match: 13. The germline V gene encodes CDR1 SGHRS and CDR2 YFSETQ. The CDR3 consists of 18 residues. The CDR3 here is CASSSDWGQSYGANVLTF. The DNA for the CDR3 is TGCGCCAGCAGCTCCGATTGGGGACAGAGCTACGGGGCCAACGTCCTGACTTTC.

This clonotype has at least ten counts. The V gene is TRBV18, the J gene TRBJ1-5; no reliable D call. The germline V gene has CDR1 KGHSH and CDR2 LQKENI. The V end was cut by 2 bases, the J end by 7 bases, with 9 bases between. CDR3 length: 13 amino acids. CDR3 coding DNA: TGTGCCAGCTCACCAGGGAACAGACAGCCCCAGCATTTT. Encoded protein: CASSPGNRQPQHF.

This clonotype was seen only a few times. The rearrangement joins TRBV29-1 to TRBJ2-7; D is perhaps TRBD2 (6 bases). Germline V gene sequence: CDR1 SQVTM, CDR2 ANQGSEA. Trimming removed 6 bases from V and 2 bases from J, with 17 bases in between. This CDR3 is built from 14 residues. CDR3 sequence (DNA): TGCAGCGTCGCTCTAGCGAGCCTCACCTACGAGCAGTACTTC. Translating gives CSVALASLTYEQYF.

This chain's CDR3 is CASSVGPAPYNEQFF. CDR3 in DNA: TGTGCCAGCAGCGTAGGACCAGCCCCGTACAATGAGCAGTTCTTC. The chain carries TRBV9 and TRBJ2-1; D unclear. The CDR3 totals 15 residues. V lost 0 bases to trimming and J lost 4 bases, with 11 bases between them. In germline, CDR1 is SGDLS, CDR2 YYNGEE.

The table lists this clonotype with a few counts. V and J are TRBV7-9 and TRBJ2-1; TRBD1 matches at 7 bases. There are 13 residues in the CDR3. Germline CDR1 SEHNR, CDR2 FQNEAQ (reference sequence). The junction had 3 bases not matched to a gene; V was cut back by 5 bases and J by 5 bases. For the CDR3, the DNA is TGTGCCAGCAGCCAGGGACAGAACAATGAGCAGTTCTTC. Translating gives CASSQGQNNEQFF.

This clonotype was observed many times. This chain links TRBV30 with TRBJ1-2; unclear D gene. Germline CDR1 is GTSNPN and CDR2 is SVGIG (reference sequence). This CDR3 region has 11 residues. V shed 7 bases and J shed 6 bases, with 12 bases lying between them. CDR3: CASAGVNGYTF. The CDR3 nucleotides read TGTGCCTCCGCCGGTGTAAATGGCTACACCTTC.

This clonotype has ten or more counts. The genes are TRBV6-5 and TRBJ2-7; 9 nucleotides line up with TRBD2. Germline CDR1 is MNHEY and CDR2 is SVGAGI. There are 15 residues in the CDR3. Trimming removed 0 bases from V and 6 bases from J; junction bases left unmatched: 6. The CDR3 loop reads CASSYSEIAGVEQYF. The DNA for the CDR3 is TGTGCCAGCAGTTACTCGGAGATAGCGGGAGTCGAGCAGTACTTC.

Concerning this clonotype itself: A much bigger clone sits one base away, suggesting this may be a read error. The chain recombines TRBV28 with TRBJ2-1; D is perhaps TRBD2 (5 bases). Germline-derived CDR1 and CDR2 are MDHEN and SYDVKM. The length of the CDR3 is 13 residues. The CDR3: CVSLSGIYNEQFF. In nucleotides, the CDR3 is TGTGTCAGCCTCTCCGGGATATACAATGAGCAGTTCTTC.

In this sample, this clonotype turned up a few times. The chain has TRBV5-1 and TRBJ2-5; 8 nucleotides agree with TRBD2. This CDR3 is 15 amino acids long. V lost 1 base and J lost 5; bases outside the gene matches: 7. Germline assignment: CDR1 SGHRS and CDR2 YFSETQ. The CDR3 sequence: CASSLTGGPLETQYF. As DNA, the CDR3 is TGCGCCAGCAGCTTGACGGGAGGGCCTTTGGAGACCCAGTACTTC.

The rearrangement joins TRBV4-2 to TRBJ2-2; no reliable D call. CDR3 size: 14 residues. In germline, CDR1 is LGHNA, CDR2 YNFKEQ. The V end lost 0 bases, the J end lost 6 bases, and 8 bases lay between the germline ends. CDR3 amino acids: CASSQDWGSGELFF. The CDR3 DNA reads TGTGCCAGCAGCCAAGATTGGGGTTCCGGGGAGCTGTTTTTT.

This clonotype was counted at least ten times. The chain recombines TRBV7-9 with TRBJ2-7; 12 bases are shared with TRBD2. Germline V lookup: CDR1 SEHNR, CDR2 FQNEAQ (reference sequence). The CDR3 totals 18 residues. The trim removed 5 bases at V and 5 bases at J, leaving 16 bases unmatched. CDR3 sequence reads: CASSLGQGGTSGSHEQYF. DNA of the CDR3: TGTGCCAGCAGCCTCGGACAGGGTGGGACTAGCGGGTCTCACGAGCAGTACTTC.